Listed below are T cell receptor beta chains from one sample, sequenced in a study of response to subunit inactivated influenza vaccine. TCRdb itself ran the RT-PCR reads through MiXCR, one entry per CDR3 protein. The profile shows 550,000 to 800,000 distinct CDR3 sequences, about a sixth of them singletons. The input for sequencing was PBMCs from blood, taken about 11 days after vaccination. These TCRs come from a man between 45 and 60 years old who received an inactivated influenza vaccine. CDR3s include the opening cysteine and the closing phenylalanine or tryptophan. D genes are given only for firm matches. Only part of the rows carry a size: once, few, many, or a class if the clone is expanded.

d_gene | j_gene | abundance | v_gene | CDR3aa | CDR3nt
NA | TRBJ1-1 | NA | TRBV27 | CASSLSRLRDTEAFF | TGTGCCAGCAGTTTATCCCGTCTTCGGGACACTGAAGCTTTCTTT
TRBD2 | TRBJ2-1 | NA | TRBV19 | CASKLAGGTYNEQFF | TGTGCCAGTAAACTAGCGGGGGGAACCTACAATGAGCAGTTCTTC
NA | TRBJ2-5 | NA | TRBV7-8 | CASSGPGYQETQYF | TGTGCCAGCAGCGGTCCGGGGTACCAAGAGACCCAGTACTTC
NA | TRBJ1-2 | many | TRBV6-1 | CASSEYGYGYTF | TGTGCCAGCAGTGAATATGGCTATGGCTACACCTTC
TRBD2 | TRBJ2-3 | once | TRBV20-1 | CSATSSGEGSTDTQYF | TGCAGTGCTACCTCCTCGGGGGAGGGATCCACAGATACGCAGTATTTT
TRBD1 | TRBJ2-1 | many | TRBV5-1 | CASSSGQGYNEQFF | TGCGCCAGCAGCTCGGGACAGGGTTACAATGAGCAGTTCTTC
NA | TRBJ1-2 | few | TRBV30 | CAWSVPRVNYGYTF | TGTGCCTGGAGTGTACCCCGGGTTAACTATGGCTACACCTTC
NA | TRBJ2-5 | once | TRBV10-1 | CASSSSYLQETQYF | TGCGCCAGCAGCAGCAGCTACCTTCAAGAGACCCAGTACTTC
TRBD2 | TRBJ2-1 | few | TRBV2 | CASSGVAGFNEQFF | TGTGCCAGCAGTGGGGTAGCGGGTTTCAATGAGCAGTTCTTC
TRBD1 | TRBJ2-7 | NA | TRBV11-2 | CASRVRAGGYEQYF | TGTGCCAGCAGGGTGAGGGCAGGGGGCTACGAGCAGTACTTC
NA | TRBJ2-3 | NA | TRBV9 | CASSARTQYF | TGTGCCAGCAGCGCACGGACGCAGTATTTT